This TCR beta chain was observed in a study of blood T cell repertoires in COVID-19. For the study at large: PBMCs, B-cell-depleted T cells, or T cells provided the cDNA or gDNA that made up the material.

Methods used by the authors: Reference gene primer amplification gave nucleated cell count estimates. Libraries were prepared by immunoSEQ multiplex PCR; TCRdb keeps only in-frame clonotypes and omits some of them. V, J and clone size reflect that table, while D and trimming were determined from the DNA. The table has roughly 250,000 clones, less than 90% seen once. The CDR3 sequence is 13 residues long. The ends were cut back, 4 bases at V and 3 bases at J, with 10 bases in the middle. The V gene's germline CDR1 is SGDLS and CDR2 YYNGEE. The study drew participants aged about 18 to 89 years from about two dozen US areas. Cohorts were assigned according to the clinical history that participants reported.

The sequence came from a woman in her forties or fifties who had recovered from COVID-19. The chain uses TRBV9 and TRBJ1-1, with D hard to call. Sequences were obtained from PBMCs or T cells enriched from blood (not recorded which). The CDR3 spells CASSSRTDTEAFF. Written as DNA, the CDR3 is TGTGCCAGCAGCTCCCGTACAGACACTGAAGCTTTCTTT.